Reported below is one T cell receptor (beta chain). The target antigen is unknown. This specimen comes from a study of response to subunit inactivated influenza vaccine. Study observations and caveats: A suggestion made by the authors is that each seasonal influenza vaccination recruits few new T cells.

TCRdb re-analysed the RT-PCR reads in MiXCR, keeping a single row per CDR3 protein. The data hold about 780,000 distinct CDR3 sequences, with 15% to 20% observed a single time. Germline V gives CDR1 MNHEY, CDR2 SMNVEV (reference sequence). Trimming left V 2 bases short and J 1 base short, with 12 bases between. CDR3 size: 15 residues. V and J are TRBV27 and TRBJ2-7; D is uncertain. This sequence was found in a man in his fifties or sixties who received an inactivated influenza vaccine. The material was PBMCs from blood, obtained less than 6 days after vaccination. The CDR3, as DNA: TGTGCCAGCAGTTTAACTTTTGCGGTTTCCTACGAGCAGTACTTC. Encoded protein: CASSLTFAVSYEQYF.